This is a list of T cell receptor beta chains from one sample in a study of regulatory T cells in long-lasting Graves disease. TCRdb ran MiXCR on the multiplex PCR reads and lists one entry per CDR3 protein. The profile covers 600,000 to 800,000 distinct CDR3 sequences, with 25% to 35% appearing a single time and about two fifths taken by the ten largest. The material sequenced was peripheral blood mononuclear cells (PBMCs), taken when the disease was refractory, from a patient treated with antithyroid drugs. These receptors came from a female donor with Graves disease. The CDR3 runs from the conserved cysteine through the conserved F or W. D genes are given only for firm matches. Only some rows state a clone size, as once, few, many or a class for expanded clones.

abundance	len	d_gene	v_gene	j_gene	CDR3aa	CDR3nt
many	15	.	TRBV12-3/TRBV12-4	TRBJ1-2	CASSLTGDHPYGYTF	TGTGCCAGCAGTTTAACGGGGGATCACCCTTATGGCTACACCTTC
many	15	.	TRBV2	TRBJ1-1	CASSEQARPNTEAFF	TGTGCCAGCAGTGAACAGGCGCGGCCGAACACTGAAGCTTTCTTT
few	14	.	TRBV5-1	TRBJ1-1	CASSFGGVGTEAFF	TGCGCCAGCAGCTTTGGGGGAGTCGGCACTGAAGCTTTCTTT
.	16	.	TRBV28	TRBJ1-4	CASSQSGTGRARILFF	TGTGCCAGCAGCCAATCGGGAACAGGGCGCGCTAGAATACTGTTTTTT
.	13	.	TRBV20-1	TRBJ1-1	CSAQGRGNTEAFF	TGCAGTGCTCAGGGTAGGGGGAACACTGAAGCTTTCTTT
.	15	.	TRBV4-2	TRBJ1-3	CASSQEGSSGNTIYF	TGTGCCAGCAGCCAAGAAGGGTCGTCCGGAAACACCATATATTTT
few	15	.	TRBV15	TRBJ1-1	CATSRHRDGNTEAFF	TGTGCCACCAGCAGACACCGCGACGGGAACACTGAAGCTTTCTTT
many	17	TRBD1	TRBV28	TRBJ2-7	CASSLGIGTGLSSEQYF	TGTGCCAGCAGTTTAGGGATCGGGACAGGGCTATCGTCCGAGCAGTACTTC
few	14	TRBD2	TRBV29-1	TRBJ2-5	CSVGGLAGGETQYF	TGCAGCGTTGGGGGACTAGCGGGAGGAGAGACCCAGTACTTC
.	17	.	TRBV6-9	TRBJ2-3	CASSGVRDQQFGDTQYF	TGCGCCAGCAGTGGGGTCAGGGATCAACAGTTTGGCGATACGCAGTATTTT
few	16	TRBD1	TRBV29-1	TRBJ1-1	CSVQRGTGLVNTEAFF	TGCAGCGTTCAGAGAGGGACAGGGCTGGTGAACACTGAAGCTTTCTTT
few	12	.	TRBV6-1	TRBJ2-5	CASRGDWETQYF	TGTGCCAGCAGGGGTGATTGGGAGACCCAGTACTTC
many	13	.	TRBV7-2	TRBJ1-1	CASSLAPQLEAFF	TGTGCCAGCAGCTTAGCGCCGCAGCTTGAAGCTTTCTTT
.	15	TRBD1	TRBV19	TRBJ1-5	CASSIPGTANQPQHF	TGTGCCAGTAGTATCCCCGGGACAGCCAATCAGCCCCAGCATTTT
.	17	.	TRBV11-2	TRBJ2-5	CASSWGLGAREGETQYF	TGTGCCAGCAGCTGGGGGCTCGGGGCCCGCGAGGGGGAGACCCAGTACTTC
.	15	TRBD1	TRBV13	TRBJ2-7	CASSLEGTGAPEQYF	TGTGCCAGCAGCTTAGAGGGGACAGGGGCTCCCGAGCAGTACTTC
.	16	.	TRBV3-1	TRBJ1-2	CASSLIRDTYNYGYTF	TGTGCCAGCAGCCTGATCCGGGACACCTATAACTATGGCTACACCTTC
many	16	TRBD1	TRBV28	TRBJ1-1	CASTTPLGQQNTEAFF	TGTGCCAGCACCACGCCCCTGGGACAGCAGAACACTGAAGCTTTCTTT
.	15	.	TRBV3-1	TRBJ1-4	CASSQDLLQGVKLFF	TGTGCCAGCAGCCAAGATCTTTTACAGGGTGTAAAACTGTTTTTT
many	14	.	TRBV20-1	TRBJ1-6	CSARDPTGSSPLHF	TGCAGTGCTAGAGACCCCACAGGGAGTTCACCCCTCCACTTT
many	15	TRBD1	TRBV6-1	TRBJ1-5	CASSESGQASEPQHF	TGTGCCAGCAGTGAATCCGGACAGGCTTCCGAGCCCCAGCATTTT
once	16	.	TRBV12-3/TRBV12-4	TRBJ2-7	CASSPPRSGAGYEQYF	TGTGCCAGCAGTCCACCGAGGAGCGGAGCCGGCTACGAGCAGTACTTC
many	14	.	TRBV5-5	TRBJ1-2	CASSLEGGNYGYTF	TGCGCCAGCAGCTTGGAGGGGGGTAACTATGGCTACACCTTC
.	16	TRBD1	TRBV30	TRBJ1-2	CAWGRQGKGTNYGYTF	TGTGCCTGGGGTCGACAGGGGAAGGGGACTAACTATGGCTACACCTTC
.	15	.	TRBV6-5	TRBJ1-5	CASSYPGGGNQPQHF	TGTGCCAGCAGTTACCCCGGAGGGGGCAATCAGCCCCAGCATTTT
few	14	TRBD2	TRBV20-1	TRBJ2-7	CSAKRGLDLHEQYF	TGCAGTGCTAAGAGAGGACTAGATCTCCACGAGCAGTACTTC
few	16	TRBD2	TRBV7-2	TRBJ2-7	CASSLPRSGSPYEQYF	TGTGCCAGCAGCTTACCCCGTAGCGGGAGCCCCTACGAGCAGTACTTC
.	17	TRBD1	TRBV6-1	TRBJ1-5	CASRGGGGTAFNQPQHF	TGTGCCAGCAGGGGTGGGGGAGGGACAGCATTTAATCAGCCCCAGCATTTT
few	17	TRBD2	TRBV9	TRBJ2-5	CASSTGRLAGDRETQYF	TGTGCCAGCAGCACCGGACGACTAGCGGGAGATAGAGAGACCCAGTACTTC
few	15	TRBD1	TRBV12-5	TRBJ1-1	CASGPGTGADTEAFF	TGTGCTAGTGGTCCCGGGACAGGGGCAGACACTGAAGCTTTCTTT
.	16	TRBD1	TRBV6-2/TRBV6-3	TRBJ2-3	CASSDLGTGFYDTQYF	TGTGCCAGCAGTGACCTCGGGACAGGTTTTTACGATACGCAGTATTTT
many	14	.	TRBV28	TRBJ2-7	CASSSRTATYEQYF	TGTGCCAGCAGTTCCCGGACTGCTACCTACGAGCAGTACTTC
few	15	.	TRBV6-1	TRBJ2-7	CASSPVTEGPYEQYF	TGTGCCAGCAGCCCCGTCACGGAGGGGCCATACGAGCAGTACTTC
.	17	TRBD2	TRBV7-3	TRBJ2-2	CASSLTGGTSYVGELFF	TGTGCCAGCAGCTTAACGGGAGGGACTTCGTACGTCGGGGAGCTGTTTTTT
few	16	TRBD1	TRBV19	TRBJ1-1	CASSISPTGESTEAFF	TGTGCCAGTAGTATATCCCCTACAGGGGAAAGCACTGAAGCTTTCTTT
.	13	TRBD1	TRBV27	TRBJ1-3	CASKGDRGNTIYF	TGTGCCAGCAAGGGGGACAGGGGAAACACCATATATTTT
few	15	.	TRBV5-1	TRBJ1-1	CTSRFSGGGLTEAFF	TGCACCAGCAGGTTCTCGGGAGGGGGTTTGACTGAAGCTTTCTTT
few	12	TRBD1	TRBV6-1	TRBJ1-1	CASNSGGTEAFF	TGTGCCAGCAACTCAGGGGGCACTGAAGCTTTCTTT
.	11	.	TRBV30	TRBJ1-1	CAWKVNTEAFF	TGTGCCTGGAAGGTCAACACTGAAGCTTTCTTT
.	14	.	TRBV12-5	TRBJ2-7	CASGFGGGIYEQYF	TGTGCTAGTGGTTTTGGAGGCGGAATCTACGAGCAGTACTTC
.	14	.	TRBV19	TRBJ1-1	CASSIDGLNTEAFF	TGTGCCAGTAGTATAGATGGACTGAACACTGAAGCTTTCTTT